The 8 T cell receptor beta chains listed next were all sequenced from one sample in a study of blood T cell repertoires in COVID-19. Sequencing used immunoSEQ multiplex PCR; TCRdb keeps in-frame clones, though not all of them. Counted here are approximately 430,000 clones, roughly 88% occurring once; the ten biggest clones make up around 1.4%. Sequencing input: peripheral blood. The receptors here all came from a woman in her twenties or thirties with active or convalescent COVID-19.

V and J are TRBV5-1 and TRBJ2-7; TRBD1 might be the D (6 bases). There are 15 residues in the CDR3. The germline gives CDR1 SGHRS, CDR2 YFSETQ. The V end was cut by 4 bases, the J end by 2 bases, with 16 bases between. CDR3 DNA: TGCGCCAGCAGCGAACTACCGACAGGCACCTACGAGCAGTACTTC. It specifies CASSELPTGTYEQYF.

CDR3 in amino acids: CASIEGAGTDTQYF. The CDR3, as DNA: TGTGCCAGCATCGAAGGGGCCGGCACAGATACGCAGTATTTT. The rearrangement joins TRBV6-5 to TRBJ2-3; possible D gene TRBD1, 5 bases. Trimming stripped 7 bases from V and 1 base from J, with 12 bases between. The CDR3 is 14 residues long. Germline-derived CDR1 and CDR2 are MNHEY and SVGAGI.

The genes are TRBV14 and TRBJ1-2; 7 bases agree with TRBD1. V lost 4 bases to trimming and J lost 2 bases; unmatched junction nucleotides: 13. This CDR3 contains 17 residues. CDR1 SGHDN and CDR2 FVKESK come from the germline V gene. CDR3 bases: TGTGCCAGCAGCCCGATTGAGGGACAGACCATAAACTATGGCTACACCTTC. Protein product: CASSPIEGQTINYGYTF.

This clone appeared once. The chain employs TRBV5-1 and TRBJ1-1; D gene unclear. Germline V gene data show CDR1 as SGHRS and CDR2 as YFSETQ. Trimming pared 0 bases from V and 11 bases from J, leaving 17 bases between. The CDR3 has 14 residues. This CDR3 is CASSLAIGGSEAFF. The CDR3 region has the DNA TGCGCCAGCAGCTTGGCCATTGGAGGTTCAGAGGCTTTCTTT.

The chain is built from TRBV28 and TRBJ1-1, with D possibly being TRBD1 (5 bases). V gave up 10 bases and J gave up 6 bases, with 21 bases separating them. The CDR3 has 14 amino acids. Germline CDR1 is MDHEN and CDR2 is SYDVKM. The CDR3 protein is CATLAPGGRAEAFF. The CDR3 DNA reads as TGTGCCACCCTTGCCCCCGGGGGAAGGGCTGAAGCTTTCTTT.

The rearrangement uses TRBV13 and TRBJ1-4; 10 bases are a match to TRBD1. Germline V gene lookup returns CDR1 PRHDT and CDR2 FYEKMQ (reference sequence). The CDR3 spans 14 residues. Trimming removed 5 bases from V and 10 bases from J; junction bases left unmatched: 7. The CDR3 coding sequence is TGTGCCAGCAGCACGACAGGGGGCAACGGAAAACTGTTTTTT. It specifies CASSTTGGNGKLFF.

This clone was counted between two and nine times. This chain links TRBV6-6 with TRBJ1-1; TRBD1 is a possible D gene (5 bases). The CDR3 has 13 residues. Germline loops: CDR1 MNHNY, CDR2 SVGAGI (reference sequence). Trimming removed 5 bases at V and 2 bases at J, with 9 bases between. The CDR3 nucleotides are TGTGCCAGCAGTGGACAAGGAAACACTGAAGCTTTCTTT. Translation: CASSGQGNTEAFF.

The CDR3 protein is CASSPDRGSDEQYF. The CDR3 bases are TGCGCCAGCAGCCCCGACAGGGGTAGCGACGAGCAGTACTTC. The chain employs TRBV5-1 and TRBJ2-7; 8 bases line up with TRBD1. V was clipped by 4 bases and J by 5 bases; unmatched bases: 8. This CDR3 has 14 amino acids. Germline assignment: CDR1 SGHRS and CDR2 YFSETQ. Full variable domain (remainder filled in from reference TRBV5-1 and TRBJ2-7): KAGVTQTPRYLIKTRGQQVTLSCSPISGHRSVSWYQQTPGQGLQFLFEYFSETQRNKGNFPGRFSGRQFSNSRSEMNVSTLELGDSALYLCASSPDRGSDEQYFGPGTRLTVT.